A single sample is the source of the 23 T cell receptor beta chains below, sequenced in a study of T-cell reconstitution after alpha-beta-depleted transplantation in children. This sample's TCRbeta library carried unique molecular identifier barcodes. TCRdb used MiXCR to reprocess the PCR reads, holding one entry per CDR3 protein. This sample carries 780,000 or so distinct CDR3 sequences, around 17% of them seen once, and the ten largest clones take roughly 5%. Specimen: PBMCs, mostly from graft donor cells, collected 360 days after TCRalphabeta/CD19-depleted stem cell transplant. These receptors originate from a male patient between 5 and 17 years old who had a stem cell transplant for acute lymphoblastic leukemia, so the T cells may come from the graft donor.

This clonotype was recorded a few times. The chain links TRBV7-7 to TRBJ2-3; perhaps D is TRBD1 or TRBD2 (5 bases each). The CDR3 has 17 residues. V was trimmed by 4 bases and J by 3 bases, leaving 20 bases between them. Germline assignment: CDR1 SSHAT and CDR2 FNYEAQ (reference sequence). In nucleotides, the CDR3 is TGTGCCAGCAGCTCAGGGACCGGACCTAGGAGGACAGATACGCAGTATTTT. Its translation: CASSSGTGPRRTDTQYF.

This clonotype was seen at least ten times. The chain is built from TRBV5-1 and TRBJ2-7, with 9 nucleotides matching TRBD1. Unmatched junction bases numbered 3, after V lost 2 bases and J lost 3 bases. From germline, CDR1 is SGHRS and CDR2 YFSETQ. This CDR3 is built from 14 residues. CDR3 bases: TGCGCCAGCAGCTTCCGGACAGGGGTCTACGAGCAGTACTTC. This translates into CASSFRTGVYEQYF.

The chain combines TRBV5-1 with TRBJ2-3; 7 bases are a match to TRBD2. The CDR3 consists of 19 residues. Germline lookup yields CDR1 SGHRS and CDR2 YFSETQ. V was clipped by 2 bases and J by 0 bases; unmatched bases: 15. CDR3 nucleotides: TGCGCCAGCAGCTTTAGGTGGATCGGCGGGAGCCTAAGCACAGATACGCAGTATTTT. Translated, it gives CASSFRWIGGSLSTDTQYF.

In this sample, this clonotype turned up a few times. V usage is TRBV27 and J usage is TRBJ2-2, with 7 positions matching TRBD2. The CDR3 extends over 16 amino acids. The germline V gene encodes CDR1 MNHEY and CDR2 SMNVEV (reference sequence). Losses at the gene ends were 3 bases for V and 6 bases for J; bases not matched to a gene: 10. The CDR3 DNA reads as TGTGCCAGCAGTTTTAGGCGGGAGCGGCGAGCCGGGGAGCTGTTTTTT. This codes for CASSFRRERRAGELFF.

In this sample, this clonotype turned up a few times. This chain links TRBV14 with TRBJ2-7, with TRBD1 matching over 8 bases. The V gene end was trimmed by 3 bases and the J gene end by 4 bases; junction bases not matched to a gene: 20. There are 19 residues in the CDR3. In germline, CDR1 is SGHDN, CDR2 FVKESK. CDR3: CASSHMGLNRGARLYEQYF. Written as DNA, the CDR3 is TGTGCCAGCAGCCATATGGGATTAAACAGGGGGGCCCGTCTTTACGAGCAGTACTTC.

This clonotype was counted many times. CDR3 DNA: TGCGCCAGCAGCCAGAAGGGGGGATTGAGCTCCTACAATGAGCAGTTCTTC. Protein product: CASSQKGGLSSYNEQFF. The gene calls are TRBV4-1 and TRBJ2-1; D tentatively fits TRBD1 or TRBD2 (6 bases each). The CDR3 is 17 amino acids. Germline V gene sequence: CDR1 MGHRA, CDR2 YSYEKL. The V end was cut by 3 bases, the J end by 0 bases, with 15 bases between.

The CDR3 sequence: CASRGQGAVYEQYF. CDR3 DNA: TGTGCCAGCCGTGGACAGGGGGCAGTGTACGAGCAGTACTTC. V is TRBV18 and J is TRBJ2-7, with TRBD1 matching over 11 bases. Germline CDR1 reads KGHSH; CDR2 reads LQKENI. The junction had 7 bases not matched to a gene; V was cut back by 8 bases and J by 4 bases. CDR3 length: 14 amino acids.

The chain recombines TRBV20-1 with TRBJ2-7, with no clear D. CDR1 and CDR2 (germline): DFQATT, SNEGSKA (reference sequence). V was shortened by 5 bases and J by 2 bases, with 13 bases between the two germline ends. The CDR3 totals 13 residues. CDR3 amino acids: CSAPNSGAYEQYF. CDR3 coding DNA: TGCAGTGCTCCCAATAGTGGGGCCTACGAGCAGTACTTC.

This chain joins TRBV5-1 and TRBJ2-5; D unresolved. The CDR3 runs 15 residues. With 0 bases removed from V and 3 bases from J, the gap between germline ends came to 12 bases. Germline V CDR1 and CDR2: SGHRS, YFSETQ. The CDR3 region has the DNA TGCGCCAGCAGCTTGGAAGTAAAAATGAAAGAGACCCAGTACTTC. Protein sequence: CASSLEVKMKETQYF.

This clonotype was seen a handful of times. V and J are TRBV27 and TRBJ2-3, with TRBD2 identical over 11 bases. This CDR3 is 14 amino acids long. Trimming removed 7 bases from V and 7 bases from J; junction bases left unmatched: 7. CDR1 is MNHEY, CDR2 SMNVEV, per germline (reference sequence). The CDR3, as DNA: TGTGCCAGCAAAATAGCGGGAGGGCCGAATACGCAGTATTTT. This codes for CASKIAGGPNTQYF.

The chain carries TRBV12-3 or TRBV12-4 and TRBJ1-6; 8 bases map to TRBD1. The CDR3 sequence is 15 residues long. Trimming took 4 bases from V and 6 from J; bases not matched to a gene: 5. CDR3 region: CASSSQGGGNSPLHF. The CDR3 DNA follows: TGTGCCAGCAGTTCACAGGGGGGCGGTAATTCACCCCTCCACTTT.

Only a few counts were recorded for this clonotype. The chain combines TRBV2 with TRBJ2-7, with D perhaps TRBD1 (5 bases). This CDR3 contains 13 residues. CDR1 and CDR2 (germline): SNHLY, FYNNEI. V was trimmed by 4 bases and J by 2 bases, leaving 9 bases between them. Here the CDR3 DNA reads TGTGCCAGCAGTGTTAGGGGTACCTACGAGCAGTACTTC. It yields the protein CASSVRGTYEQYF.

This clonotype has just a few counts. In DNA, the CDR3 is TGTGCCAGCAGCTCGACAGGGGATTTGGTAGAGACCCAGTACTTC. It yields the protein CASSSTGDLVETQYF. The chain links TRBV13 to TRBJ2-5; TRBD1 agrees at 8 bases. The V segment lost 4 bases and the J segment 4 bases; nucleotides outside the gene matches: 8. This CDR3 has 15 amino acids. Germline CDR1 reads PRHDT; CDR2 reads FYEKMQ (reference sequence). The whole variable domain, filled in from reference TRBV13 and TRBJ2-5, reads AAGVIQSPRHLIKEKRETATLKCYPIPRHDTVYWYQQGPGQDPQFLISFYEKMQSDKGSIPDRFSAQQFSDYHSELNMSSLELGDSALYFCASSSTGDLVETQYFGPGTRLLVL.

This sequence joins TRBV7-9 and TRBJ1-3; D call uncertain. With 8 bases removed from V and 2 bases from J, the gap between germline ends came to 4 bases. This CDR3 has 11 amino acids. The germline gives CDR1 SEHNR, CDR2 FQNEAQ (reference sequence). CDR3 nucleotides: TGTGCCAGCCCTGCTGGAAACACCATATATTTT. It yields the protein CASPAGNTIYF.

This clonotype was detected many times. The chain combines TRBV29-1 with TRBJ2-1; 13 bases line up with TRBD2. This CDR3 is built from 18 residues. Germline V gene data show CDR1 as SQVTM and CDR2 as ANQGSEA. V was clipped by 4 bases and J by 6 bases; unmatched bases: 15. DNA for the CDR3: TGCAGCGTTGTGGGGACGGACACTAGCGGGGGGGGTGGCAATGAGCAGTTCTTC. Translating gives CSVVGTDTSGGGGNEQFF.

The table lists this clonotype with a few counts. This chain uses TRBV7-2 with TRBJ2-5; tentative D call: TRBD1 (6 bases). V lost 5 bases, J lost 5 bases, and 12 bases lay in between. Germline V gene lookup returns CDR1 SGHTA and CDR2 FQGNSA. The CDR3 has 13 residues. The CDR3 protein is CASSTRGWETQYF. CDR3 nucleotide sequence: TGTGCCAGCAGCACCAGGGGCTGGGAGACCCAGTACTTC.

The rearrangement joins TRBV20-1 to TRBJ2-3; TRBD2 matches at 12 bases. The germline gives CDR1 DFQATT, CDR2 SNEGSKA (reference sequence). V trimming: 1 base; J trimming: 3 bases; junction bases outside the gene matches: 26. This CDR3 spans 23 amino acids. CDR3 DNA sequence: TGCAGTGCTAGAGCCTACATGGACCAGGTTGAGACTAGCGGGAGAGTGGGGACAGATACGCAGTATTTT. This codes for CSARAYMDQVETSGRVGTDTQYF.

The chain couples TRBV27 to TRBJ2-1, with TRBD2 matching over 9 bases. Germline lookup yields CDR1 MNHEY and CDR2 SMNVEV (reference sequence). Unmatched junction bases numbered 15, after V lost 6 bases and J lost 15 bases. This CDR3 is 14 amino acids long. The CDR3 loop is CASRKTSGPRRGFF. CDR3 DNA: TGTGCCAGCAGGAAGACTAGCGGACCCAGGCGTGGGTTCTTC.

This clonotype was picked up many times. V is TRBV5-1 and J is TRBJ2-3; 9 positions agree with TRBD2. The CDR3 extends over 14 amino acids. The J segment lost 5 bases and the V segment lost 4 bases, leaving 5 bases of the junction unmatched. In germline, CDR1 is SGHRS, CDR2 YFSETQ. DNA for the CDR3: TGCGCCAGCAGCGTCCGACTAGCGGTAGATACGCAGTATTTT. Encoded protein: CASSVRLAVDTQYF.

A few counts support this clonotype. CDR3: CASKRVGNTEAFF. The CDR3 DNA reads as TGTGCCAGCAAGAGAGTAGGGAACACTGAAGCTTTCTTT. The V call is TRBV12-3 or TRBV12-4, the J call TRBJ1-1, with no clear D. V dropped 7 bases and J dropped 1 base, with 10 bases sitting between them. The CDR3 spans 13 residues.

This clonotype was observed a handful of times. V and J are TRBV14 and TRBJ2-3; 12 nucleotides line up with TRBD2. There are 18 residues in the CDR3. V shed 2 bases, J shed 1 base, and the junction held 7 bases outside the gene matches. The germline V gene encodes CDR1 SGHDN and CDR2 FVKESK. The CDR3 spells CASSQTTSGSYGTDTQYF. Written as DNA, the CDR3 is TGTGCCAGCAGCCAAACGACTAGCGGGAGTTACGGCACAGATACGCAGTATTTT.

This clonotype has at least ten counts. The V call is TRBV10-3, the J call TRBJ2-1, with 8 bases identical to TRBD1. Germline trimming cut 4 bases from V and 8 bases from J; bases unmatched to any gene: 4. CDR1 and CDR2 from the germline V gene are ENHRY and SYGVKD. The CDR3 has 13 amino acids. In nucleotides, the CDR3 is TGTGCCATCAGTGGGGACAGGCCGGATGAGCAGTTCTTC. This encodes CAISGDRPDEQFF.

V gene TRBV2 combines with J gene TRBJ2-1, with D perhaps matching TRBD1 (5 bases). V shed 9 bases and J shed 0 bases, with 12 bases lying between them. CDR3 size: 14 residues. Germline lookup yields CDR1 SNHLY and CDR2 FYNNEI. The CDR3 bases are TGTGCCAGAATCGGACAACACTCCTACAATGAGCAGTTCTTC. Its translation: CARIGQHSYNEQFF.